One and the same sample provided the 30 T cell receptor beta chains below, sequenced in a study of PD-1 and CTLA-4 blockade in melanoma. Assay used: immunoSEQ multiplex PCR; TCRdb lists only in-frame clones, some missing. The repertoire holds around 31,000 clones, about 88% seen once, with less than 7% in the top ten. This specimen consisted of CD8+ T cells from peripheral blood, obtained from a patient given anti-PD-1 treatment. The receptors shown here come from a human donor with melanoma.

This rearrangement joins TRBV2 to TRBJ2-2; no clear D gene. Trimming removed 7 bases at V and 5 bases at J, with 11 bases between. The CDR3 is made up of 13 amino acids. The V gene's germline CDR1 is SNHLY and CDR2 FYNNEI. Written as DNA, the CDR3 is TGTGCCAGCAAGGACCCGAGGACCGGGGAGCTGTTTTTT. Its protein product is CASKDPRTGELFF.

The V and J genes are TRBV13 and TRBJ2-2, with 10 bases identical to TRBD1. The CDR3 covers 15 residues. Unmatched junction bases numbered 7, after V lost 6 bases and J lost 6 bases. Germline values: CDR1 PRHDT, CDR2 FYEKMQ (reference sequence). In DNA form, the CDR3 reads TGTGCCAGCAGTCCGGCGGGACAGGGGTCCGGGGAGCTGTTTTTT. It encodes CASSPAGQGSGELFF.

The rearrangement joins TRBV28 to TRBJ2-3, with D uncertain. The germline V and J ends were trimmed by 5 bases and 5 bases, with 11 bases remaining between them. The CDR3 runs 13 residues. From germline, CDR1 is MDHEN and CDR2 SYDVKM. As DNA, the CDR3 is TGTGCCAGCAGTGGACCGGGCGGAGATACGCAGTATTTT. This gives the protein CASSGPGGDTQYF.

The rearrangement uses TRBV28 and TRBJ2-7; D remains ambiguous. Trimming took 6 bases from V and 4 from J, leaving 13 bases between them. The germline CDR1 and CDR2 sequences are MDHEN and SYDVKM. This CDR3 comprises 13 residues. Here the CDR3 reads CASSPIGPYEQYF. The CDR3 nucleotides are TGTGCCAGCAGCCCCATCGGGCCTTACGAGCAGTACTTC.

The chain is built from TRBV28 and TRBJ2-3, with TRBD2 matching over 15 bases. The CDR3 is 17 residues long. The V and J ends lost 5 bases and 4 bases, in that order; junction bases with no gene match: 7. Germline loops: CDR1 MDHEN, CDR2 SYDVKM. CDR3 residues: CASSPGLAGGLADTQYF. As DNA, the CDR3 is TGTGCCAGCAGTCCAGGACTAGCGGGGGGGTTAGCAGATACGCAGTATTTT.

This clone was seen a single time. V is TRBV28 and J is TRBJ1-5, with a weak D call TRBD1 (5 bases). This CDR3 has 18 residues. The ends were cut back, 4 bases at V and 3 bases at J, with 22 bases in the middle. In germline, CDR1 is MDHEN, CDR2 SYDVKM. CDR3 DNA sequence: TGTGCCAGCAGTTCCCTCCGCCCTGGGACGGACTACAATCAGCCCCAGCATTTT. Amino acid sequence: CASSSLRPGTDYNQPQHF.

The rearrangement links TRBV27 to TRBJ2-5, with D perhaps matching TRBD1 (5 bases). V was trimmed by 4 bases and J by 4 bases, leaving 10 bases between them. Looked up from germline, CDR1 is MNHEY and CDR2 is SMNVEV (reference sequence). The CDR3 contains 13 residues. The CDR3 region is CASSSQGAETQYF. The CDR3 nucleotides are TGTGCCAGCAGTTCGCAGGGTGCAGAGACCCAGTACTTC.

V gene TRBV6-4 combines with J gene TRBJ2-7; TRBD2 matches 8 bases. V lost 3 bases to trimming and J lost 5 bases; unmatched junction nucleotides: 6. This CDR3 spans 14 amino acids. Germline assignment: CDR1 MRHNA and CDR2 SNTAGT. The CDR3, as DNA: TGTGCCAGCAGTGAAAGCAGCGGGGGCCACGAGCAGTACTTC. It translates to CASSESSGGHEQYF.

The gene calls are TRBV10-3 and TRBJ2-5; 7 bases map to TRBD2. Germline V lookup: CDR1 ENHRY, CDR2 SYGVKD. The length of the CDR3 is 16 residues. The trim removed 2 bases at V and 7 bases at J, leaving 13 bases unmatched. The CDR3 sequence is CAISEPEAGEFGTQYF. CDR3 nucleotide sequence: TGTGCCATCAGTGAGCCCGAGGCGGGGGAATTCGGGACCCAGTACTTC.

The gene calls are TRBV5-4 and TRBJ2-5; 7 bases fit TRBD1. Germline trimming cut 2 bases from V and 3 bases from J; bases unmatched to any gene: 4. The germline V gene has CDR1 SGHNT and CDR2 YYREEE (reference sequence). This CDR3 comprises 14 residues. In nucleotides, the CDR3 is TGTGCCAGCAGCTTTGGACAGGACGAAGAGACCCAGTACTTC. This codes for CASSFGQDEETQYF.

This chain links TRBV4-1 with TRBJ1-1; 8 positions match TRBD1. This CDR3 contains 18 residues. Looked up from germline, CDR1 is MGHRA and CDR2 is YSYEKL. With 0 bases clipped from V and 0 bases from J, the junction kept 9 bases outside the gene matches. The CDR3 coding sequence is TGCGCCAGCAGCCAAGAAAACTACAGGACAGGGCTGAACACTGAAGCTTTCTTT. This sequence encodes CASSQENYRTGLNTEAFF.

CDR3 amino acids: CATSCYEQYF. In DNA, the CDR3 is TGTGCCACCAGCTGTTACGAGCAGTACTTC. V usage is TRBV24-1 and J usage is TRBJ2-7; no clear D. Trimming left V 7 bases short and J 4 bases short, with 4 bases between. The CDR3 is 10 amino acids. CDR1 KGHDR and CDR2 SFDVKD come from the germline V gene.

Only one count was recorded for this clone. This chain connects TRBV9 to TRBJ1-2; D gene unclear. With 5 bases removed from V and 5 bases from J, the gap between germline ends came to 13 bases. The CDR3 runs to 13 residues. CDR1 SGDLS and CDR2 YYNGEE come from the germline V gene. The DNA for the CDR3 is TGTGCCAGCAGGGACTTGGGAGAATATGGCTACACCTTC. Residues: CASRDLGEYGYTF.

The chain carries TRBV6-2 or TRBV6-3 and TRBJ1-1; TRBD1 aligns across 8 bases. The CDR3 is 17 residues long. The germline gives CDR1 MNHEY, CDR2 SVGEGT. After removal of 2 bases from V and 1 base from J, the junction contained 9 bases not matched to a gene. The CDR3: CASSYPGTGLENTEAFF. Written as DNA, the CDR3 is TGTGCCAGCAGTTACCCAGGGACAGGTCTTGAGAACACTGAAGCTTTCTTT.

The chain joins TRBV6-5 to TRBJ2-1; maybe TRBD1 (6 bases). Trimming stripped 6 bases from V and 8 bases from J, with 20 bases between. CDR1 and CDR2 from the germline V gene are MNHEY and SVGAGI. The CDR3 is made up of 15 amino acids. As DNA, the CDR3 is TGTGCCAGCAGCGGGACACCCGGACTGTACCATGAGCAGTTCTTC. Translating it yields CASSGTPGLYHEQFF.

The chain employs TRBV7-3 and TRBJ1-1, with D perhaps matching TRBD1 (5 bases). V lost 5 bases and J lost 7, with 14 bases in between. Germline V gene data show CDR1 as SGHTA and CDR2 as FQGTGA. The CDR3 contains 13 residues. The chain's CDR3 is CASSRGKGSEAFF. Here the CDR3 DNA reads TGTGCCAGCAGCCGAGGAAAGGGGAGTGAAGCTTTCTTT.

This clone showed up just a few times. The chain is built from TRBV2 and TRBJ1-5; no definite D call. The CDR3 has 15 amino acids. The germline gives CDR1 SNHLY, CDR2 FYNNEI. Deletions cut 0 bases from V and 4 bases from J, with 10 bases between. CDR3 region: CASSEARTANQPQHF. CDR3 nucleotides: TGTGCCAGCAGTGAAGCGCGCACAGCAAATCAGCCCCAGCATTTT.

The J gene is TRBJ2-1, the V gene TRBV5-6; D is possibly TRBD2 (8 bases). The V end lost 6 bases, the J end lost 0 bases, and 19 bases lay between the germline ends. The CDR3 is 17 amino acids. The germline gives CDR1 SGHDT, CDR2 YYEEEE. As DNA, the CDR3 is TGTGCCAGCACCCGGGAGGGGGCCTTTAGCTCCTACAATGAGCAGTTCTTC. As protein: CASTREGAFSSYNEQFF.

The V and J genes are TRBV7-6 and TRBJ2-3; 7 positions agree with TRBD1. The trim removed 5 bases at V and 3 bases at J, leaving 17 bases unmatched. In germline, CDR1 is SGHVS, CDR2 FNYEAQ. This CDR3 contains 18 residues. DNA of the CDR3: TGTGCCAGCAGCCTTCGGACAGCAGGGGGAGCACTTACAGATACGCAGTATTTT. Translated, it gives CASSLRTAGGALTDTQYF.

The chain joins TRBV5-4 to TRBJ1-3, with a weak D call TRBD1 (5 bases). V lost 4 bases, J lost 7 bases, and 9 bases lay in between. The CDR3 has 12 amino acids. Per the germline V gene, CDR1 is SGHNT and CDR2 is YYREEE (reference sequence). The CDR3 DNA reads TGTGCCAGCAGCCCCGGGGGGAACACCATATATTTT. Encoded protein: CASSPGGNTIYF.

The V gene is TRBV6-4, the J gene TRBJ2-3, with D perhaps given as TRBD1 or TRBD2 (5 bases each). Trimming removed 2 bases at V and 0 bases at J, with 6 bases between. The CDR3 totals 14 residues. CDR1 and CDR2 (germline): MRHNA, SNTAGT. The CDR3 bases are TGTGCCAGCAGTGACGAGGGGAGCACAGATACGCAGTATTTT. Protein sequence: CASSDEGSTDTQYF.

The gene calls are TRBV6-5 and TRBJ2-7; the match to TRBD1 covers 8 bases. This CDR3 has 15 amino acids. V shed 6 bases and J 0 bases; nucleotides not matched to a gene: 7. Germline CDR1 MNHEY, CDR2 SVGAGI. The CDR3 loop reads CASSELQGDSYEQYF. DNA for the CDR3: TGTGCCAGCAGCGAGCTACAGGGGGACTCCTACGAGCAGTACTTC.

By sample fraction, this clone is medium-sized. This sequence joins TRBV5-8 and TRBJ1-2; no definite D call. The V end was cut by 2 bases, the J end by 6 bases, with 11 bases between. Germline CDR1 and CDR2: SGHTS and YDEGEE. This CDR3 comprises 13 residues. Here the CDR3 reads CASSFPFPDGYTF. The CDR3 DNA follows: TGTGCCAGCAGCTTTCCCTTTCCGGATGGCTACACCTTC.

This clone showed up just a few times. V usage is TRBV28 and J usage is TRBJ2-7; maybe TRBD1 (6 bases). This CDR3 contains 12 residues. The germline CDR1 and CDR2 sequences are MDHEN and SYDVKM. The germline V and J ends were trimmed by 3 bases and 6 bases, with 9 bases remaining between them. The CDR3 reads CASSFGGLEQYF. For the CDR3, the DNA is TGTGCCAGCAGTTTTGGGGGCCTCGAGCAGTACTTC.

The genes are TRBV13 and TRBJ1-6, with D maybe TRBD1 (6 bases). The V gene's germline CDR1 is PRHDT and CDR2 FYEKMQ (reference sequence). Trimming removed 5 bases at V and 10 bases at J, with 12 bases between. The CDR3 loop spans 13 amino acids. The CDR3 DNA sequence: TGTGCCAGCAGCATTGAACAGGGCTCACCCCTCCACTTT. Amino acid sequence: CASSIEQGSPLHF.

V is TRBV4-3 and J is TRBJ1-4; D is undetermined. This CDR3 is 15 amino acids long. The V and J ends lost 0 bases and 5 bases respectively, with 10 bases between them. Germline lookup yields CDR1 LGHNA and CDR2 YSLEER. CDR3 in amino acids: CASSQDGTENEKLFF. DNA for the CDR3: TGCGCCAGCAGCCAAGATGGAACAGAGAATGAAAAACTGTTTTTT.

The V and J genes are TRBV23-1 and TRBJ1-5; D is unclear. TRBV23-1 carries the ORF label, with uncertain function. Deletions cut 8 bases from V and 6 bases from J, with 8 bases between. CDR3 length equals 11 residues. CDR3 residues: CASPVPQPQHF. In DNA, the CDR3 is TGCGCCAGCCCGGTCCCTCAGCCCCAGCATTTT.

The chain uses TRBV6-4 and TRBJ2-4; D possibly corresponds to TRBD1 (5 bases). Trimming took 11 bases from V and 1 from J, leaving 15 bases between them. CDR3 size: 14 residues. The germline V gene encodes CDR1 MRHNA and CDR2 SNTAGT. The CDR3 DNA follows: TGTGCCCCCACCTTGGGGCTCGCCAAAAACATTCAGTACTTC. Its protein product is CAPTLGLAKNIQYF.

This chain connects TRBV27 to TRBJ2-3, with 9 bases aligning to TRBD2. With V trimmed by 2 bases and J by 11 bases, 11 bases remained unmatched. The CDR3 covers 15 residues. Looked up from germline, CDR1 is MNHEY and CDR2 is SMNVEV (reference sequence). This chain's CDR3 is CASSLDLAGTGGQYF. In DNA, the CDR3 is TGTGCCAGCAGTTTAGATCTAGCGGGGACTGGGGGGCAGTATTTT.

The genes are TRBV15 and TRBJ1-4, with 10 nucleotides matching TRBD1. Unmatched junction bases numbered 3, after V lost 1 base and J lost 7 bases. CDR3 length equals 15 residues. Germline V gene data show CDR1 as LNHNV and CDR2 as YYDKDF (reference sequence). The chain's CDR3 is CATSRGGDRGEKLFF. The CDR3 bases are TGTGCCACCAGCAGAGGGGGGGACAGGGGTGAAAAACTGTTTTTT.